This T cell receptor (beta chain) stems from a study of blood T cell repertoires in COVID-19 (dated by TCRdb to about 2020). Some background on the complete study: Samples covering the acute and convalescent phases of COVID-19 were provided by collaborators in the United States, Italy and Spain. The material from the prospective study consisted of cDNA or gDNA derived from T cells, B-cell-depleted T cells, or PBMCs. The repertoires were made available in a free public database intended to serve as a resource for research on the immune response to SARS-CoV-2. Samples came from the ongoing ImmuneRACE study (first 160 participants) plus 1,254 subjects from 6 global collaborators. Deeply sampled blood TCRbeta repertoires from subjects exposed to, actively infected with, or recovered from COVID-19 were included in the dataset. Sample metadata almost always included a de-identified subject ID, COVID-19 status, age in years and sex. Where available, HLA class I and class II types were taken from metadata supplied by the sample provider and were not determined by assay-based typing. Broad study findings and their caveats: The quantity of clinical and demographic metadata differed by source and by participant and was supplied without curation.

The collaborating institutions used their own protocols to collect whole blood in K2EDTA tubes. For TCRbeta analysis, collaborators shipped samples in one of three forms: frozen whole blood, isolated PBMCs, or DNA extracted from either of those sample types. TCRbeta CDR3 regions were amplified from genomic DNA by means of the immunoSEQ Assay, a bias-controlled multiplex PCR. The original methods were these. Nucleated cell counts per sample were estimated from amplification of reference gene primers within the assay. Sequence reads were collapsed and filtered to measure the absolute abundance of every unique TCRbeta CDR3 rearrangement. For each sample, productive Simpson clonality was calculated as the square root of Simpson's diversity index across productive rearrangements. This immuneACCESS table, as held by TCRdb, lists in-frame sequences with V and J called but not all clones. Of the missing ones, under half trace to an unresolved V gene in checked studies; the others have no known cause. The V and J calls and clone size are taken from that table; D and trimming were inferred from the DNA. This sample has about 58,000 clones in its table, and over 70% of those were observed once. About 29% of the sample lies in the top ten.

To note about this clone: The antigen this receptor binds is unknown. There are no base qualities to consult, and no much larger clone falls within one base.

The CDR3, cysteine through phenylalanine, is 13 amino acids long. The entry retains the CDR3 DNA only, 39 bases that are in frame from base 1. Taken from the germline V gene, the CDR1 and CDR2 loops are SGDLS and YYNGEE. The V and J ends are trimmed by 2 bases and 4 bases, leaving 7 bases between them. The sequence was obtained from a human donor in a cohort sampled during active COVID-19. Sequencing used peripheral blood. The chain is encoded by TRBV9 joined to TRBJ1-3; there is no confident call for the D gene. The encoded CDR3 is CASSVSSGNTIYF. In nucleotide form, the sequence is TGTGCCAGCAGCGTTTCTTCCGGAAACACCATATATTTT.